The next 5 T cell receptor beta chains were all read from a single sample in a study of PD-1 blockade in mismatch repair-deficient tumors. The repertoire was sequenced with immunoSEQ multiplex PCR; TCRdb's copy has only in-frame clones and lacks some. The repertoire includes over 30,000 clones, approximately 80% of them detected once, and 3% to 4% sits in the top ten. This material consisted of PBMCs, taken approximately 6 weeks after starting pembrolizumab. These receptors all come from an adult with mismatch repair-deficient cancer.

The rearrangement uses TRBV30 and TRBJ1-2; TRBD1 is a possible D gene (5 bases). The CDR3 has 12 amino acids. In germline, CDR1 is GTSNPN, CDR2 SVGIG (reference sequence). With 5 bases removed from V and 7 bases from J, the gap between germline ends came to 14 bases. The CDR3 reads CAWAGGVGGYTF. The DNA for the CDR3 is TGTGCCTGGGCGGGAGGGGTGGGTGGCTACACCTTC. Looking up the rest from reference TRBV30 and TRBJ1-2 gives the full variable domain: SQTIHQWPATLVQPVGSPLSLECTVEGTSNPNLYWYRQAAGRGLQLLFYSVGIGQISSEVPQNLSASRPQDRQFILSSKKLLLSDSGFYLCAWAGGVGGYTFGSGTRLTVV.

Only one count was recorded for this clone. The genes are TRBV27 and TRBJ2-1, with 11 bases that match TRBD1. The V gene's germline CDR1 is MNHEY and CDR2 SMNVEV (reference sequence). With 6 bases clipped from V and 6 bases from J, the junction kept 10 bases outside the gene matches. The CDR3 contains 16 residues. In nucleotides, the CDR3 is TGTGCCAGCAGAGATCTCCCCGGGACAGGGGGCAATGAGCAGTTCTTC. Its protein product is CASRDLPGTGGNEQFF.

The J gene is TRBJ2-7, the V gene TRBV9; 13 positions match TRBD2. The CDR3 is 16 amino acids. Trimming cost V 4 bases and J 2 bases; bases outside gene matches: 6. Per germline, CDR1 SGDLS and CDR2 YYNGEE. As DNA, the CDR3 is TGTGCCAGCAGCTCCCGGACTAGCGGGAGTCCCTACGAGCAGTACTTC. It codes for CASSSRTSGSPYEQYF.

This chain connects TRBV28 to TRBJ1-2; a possible D gene is TRBD1 (5 bases). Germline lookup yields CDR1 MDHEN and CDR2 SYDVKM. V lost 3 bases and J lost 8, with 13 bases in between. The CDR3 contains 13 residues. CDR3 in amino acids: CASSFRGSQGYTF. CDR3 DNA: TGTGCCAGCAGTTTCCGGGGGTCTCAAGGCTACACCTTC.

The rearrangement links TRBV18 to TRBJ2-3, with D possibly matching TRBD2 (6 bases). Per the germline V gene, CDR1 is KGHSH and CDR2 is LQKENI. The V and J ends lost 2 bases and 3 bases respectively, with 12 bases between them. This CDR3 is built from 15 residues. CDR3 in DNA: TGTGCCAGCTCACCAACTAGCTTAGAGACAGATACGCAGTATTTT. It translates to CASSPTSLETDTQYF.